A selection of T cell receptor beta chains follows, all from one sample in a study of T cell responses to AZD1222 COVID-19 vaccine. TCRdb's copy holds only in-frame clones and misses some; the assay was immunoSEQ multiplex PCR. The table has 80,000 to 100,000 clones, roughly nine tenths seen once. The sequenced sample was peripheral blood, obtained on day 0 of MenACWY control vaccination. The receptors originated from an adult in good health. Each CDR3 is given with its conserved first and last residue. The D gene is left open where the match is weak. Clone size is stated in some rows and not others, as once, few, many or a class when expanded.

size	V	J	D	DNA	CDR3
-	TRBV28	TRBJ2-7	-	TGTGCCAGCAGCAAACCCTTATCGACAGAATACTCCTACGAGCAGTACTTC	CASSKPLSTEYSYEQYF
medium-sized	TRBV6-4	TRBJ2-3	TRBD1	TGTGCCAGCAGTGCCGGGACAGGGGGCCCAGATACGCAGTATTTT	CASSAGTGGPDTQYF
-	TRBV5-1	TRBJ2-7	TRBD1	TGCGCCAGCAGCCCGGGACAGGTACTCTCCTACGAGCAGTACTTC	CASSPGQVLSYEQYF
-	TRBV12-3/TRBV12-4	TRBJ2-3	-	TGTGCCAGCAGACCCAGCGGACCTAGGAAGTATTTT	CASRPSGPRKYF
-	TRBV6-2/TRBV6-3	TRBJ2-1	-	TGTGCCAGCAGTTACCAACCCTATACCGATGAGCAGTTCTTC	CASSYQPYTDEQFF
-	TRBV7-9	TRBJ1-5	-	TGTGCCAGCAGTCATAGGACAGACCCGACCGCCCAGCATTTT	CASSHRTDPTAQHF
-	TRBV7-8	TRBJ2-5	TRBD1	TGTGCCACCGGGGACAGGATCCAAGAGACCCAGTACTTC	CATGDRIQETQYF
few	TRBV7-9	TRBJ1-6	-	TGTGCCAGCAGCTTAGTCTCAGGGACAATGAATTCACCCCTCCACTTT	CASSLVSGTMNSPLHF
-	TRBV9	TRBJ2-2	-	TGTGCCAGCAGCGTATACGTAGCCGGGGAGCTGTTTTTT	CASSVYVAGELFF
-	TRBV6-5	TRBJ1-2	-	TGTGCCAGCAAGACATTCCAAGGCTATGGCTACACCTTC	CASKTFQGYGYTF
once	TRBV5-5	TRBJ1-2	-	TGTGCCAGCAGCTTGGGACAGCTAGCTAACTATGGCTACACCTTC	CASSLGQLANYGYTF
few	TRBV19	TRBJ1-5	-	TGTGCCAGTAGTATATATTACGAGGGCCCCTCGCCCCAGCATTTT	CASSIYYEGPSPQHF
-	TRBV2	TRBJ2-1	-	TGTGCCAGCAGTGCGCAGGGGAGCTCCTACAATGAGCAGTTCTTC	CASSAQGSSYNEQFF
-	TRBV5-1	TRBJ1-2	-	TGCGCCAGCGGGGACGGAAAACTGGGTGGCTACACCTTC	CASGDGKLGGYTF
-	TRBV3-1/TRBV3-2	TRBJ2-5	-	TGTGCCAGCAGCCCCTTCTGGGGGACGGGCCAAGAGACCCAGTACTTC	CASSPFWGTGQETQYF
-	TRBV18	TRBJ2-7	-	TGTGCCAGCTCACCACGCGCACAGGGGGGGTACGAGCAGTACTTC	CASSPRAQGGYEQYF
-	TRBV7-3	TRBJ2-2	-	TGTGCCAGCAGCTTATGGGGGGCCCTAACCGGGGAGCTGTTTTTT	CASSLWGALTGELFF
few	TRBV19	TRBJ1-1	TRBD1	TGTGCCAGTAGCGACGGACAGGGGATGAACACTGAAGCTTTCTTT	CASSDGQGMNTEAFF
-	TRBV7-9	TRBJ2-2	TRBD2	TGTGCCAGCAGCTTAGCACTAGCGGGGAGTTACACCGGGGAGCTGTTTTTT	CASSLALAGSYTGELFF
-	TRBV6-2/TRBV6-3	TRBJ1-1	-	TGTGCCAGCAGTTGGGCGCGCACTGAAGCTTTCTTT	CASSWARTEAFF
-	TRBV10-2	TRBJ1-2	-	TGCGCCAGCAGTGAGGGAGGAGGAGGGGCTAACTATGGCTACACCTTC	CASSEGGGGANYGYTF
-	TRBV9	TRBJ2-1	-	TGTGCCAGCAGCGTAGGAACAGTCTCCTACAATGAGCAGTTCTTC	CASSVGTVSYNEQFF
many	TRBV7-3	TRBJ1-1	-	TGTGCCAGCAGCTCGGACAGTATACTAGATCACAACACTGAAGCTTTCTTT	CASSSDSILDHNTEAFF
-	TRBV11-2	TRBJ2-3	-	TGTGCCAGCAGCTTTCGTGGCAGGTCGGCAGATACGCAGTATTTT	CASSFRGRSADTQYF
-	TRBV7-2	TRBJ2-7	TRBD1	TGTGCCAGCAGCCCGGACAGGACCTCCTACGAGCAGTACTTC	CASSPDRTSYEQYF
-	TRBV11-3	TRBJ1-1	-	TGTGCCAGCAGCTTACGGGGCCCTGAAGCTTTCTTT	CASSLRGPEAFF
-	TRBV5-6	TRBJ2-2	-	TGTGCCAGCAGCTTAGGGCTGAACACCGGGGAGCTGTTTTTT	CASSLGLNTGELFF
-	TRBV5-4	TRBJ2-5	-	TGTGCCAGCAGCTCGACCAAGGGTGGGGAGACCCAGTACTTC	CASSSTKGGETQYF
-	TRBV27	TRBJ2-7	-	TGTGCCAGCAGTCCCCTTCCGACGGGGGATGACGAGCAGTACTTC	CASSPLPTGDDEQYF
-	TRBV6-4	TRBJ2-5	-	TGTGCCAGCAGTGTGAACGGGGGAGAGACCCAGTACTTC	CASSVNGGETQYF
-	TRBV7-2	TRBJ1-5	TRBD1	TGTGCCAGCAGCTTAGTCGGGACAGGGATGAGCAATCAGCCCCAGCATTTT	CASSLVGTGMSNQPQHF
-	TRBV3-1/TRBV3-2	TRBJ2-7	-	TGTGCCAGCAGCCAAATCCAGGGTACCTACGAGCAGTACTTC	CASSQIQGTYEQYF
-	TRBV7-2	TRBJ1-1	-	TGTGCCAGCAGCCCACGACGGTTGAACACTGAAGCTTTCTTT	CASSPRRLNTEAFF
few	TRBV7-9	TRBJ1-4	-	TGTGCCAGCAGCTTTCCCAGCTCAACTAATGAAAAACTGTTTTTT	CASSFPSSTNEKLFF
-	TRBV5-1	TRBJ2-3	-	TGCGCCAGCAGCTTGGCCGTCGCGGGCACAGATACGCAGTATTTT	CASSLAVAGTDTQYF
-	TRBV28	TRBJ2-3	-	TGTGCCAGCTCCATCCCGGGGATGTGGACAGATACGCAGTATTTT	CASSIPGMWTDTQYF
-	TRBV28	TRBJ1-5	TRBD1	TGTGCCAGCAGGGGACAGAGCATTAATCAGCCCCAGCATTTT	CASRGQSINQPQHF
-	TRBV11-2	TRBJ1-2	-	TGTGCCAGCAGCTCAGTAAGGAGGGTGGGCTATGGCTACACCTTC	CASSSVRRVGYGYTF
once	TRBV28	TRBJ2-3	TRBD1	TGTGCCAGCAGTTCCCCCACAGGGGGCGAGACAGATACGCAGTATTTT	CASSSPTGGETDTQYF
-	TRBV5-1	TRBJ2-3	-	TGCGCCAGCAGTTACCTTGGAGATACGCAGTATTTT	CASSYLGDTQYF
many	TRBV7-8	TRBJ1-2	-	TGTGCCAGCAGCGGAGGCCCTAATACAGGAAACTATGGCTACACCTTC	CASSGGPNTGNYGYTF
-	TRBV11-3	TRBJ2-7	-	TGTGCCAGCAGCGTCAACAGGGTTTCGGGCGAGCAGTACTTC	CASSVNRVSGEQYF
-	TRBV7-3	TRBJ2-1	TRBD2	TGTGCCAGCAGCTTCGCGGGGGGTAGGAATGAGCAGTTCTTC	CASSFAGGRNEQFF
-	TRBV6-5	TRBJ1-4	-	TGTGCCAGCAGCCGAGGGGTCGGAGAAAAACTGTTTTTT	CASSRGVGEKLFF
-	TRBV6-5	TRBJ1-2	-	TGTGCCAGCAGTTTGGTCTCCCCGAATGGCTACACCTTC	CASSLVSPNGYTF
-	TRBV3-1/TRBV3-2	TRBJ2-5	TRBD2	TGTGCCAGCAGCTCCCTAGCGGGGCAAGAGACCCAGTACTTC	CASSSLAGQETQYF
-	TRBV7-2	TRBJ2-7	TRBD1	TGTGCCAGCAGTCTTCAACAGGGGGCAGACGAGCAGTACTTC	CASSLQQGADEQYF